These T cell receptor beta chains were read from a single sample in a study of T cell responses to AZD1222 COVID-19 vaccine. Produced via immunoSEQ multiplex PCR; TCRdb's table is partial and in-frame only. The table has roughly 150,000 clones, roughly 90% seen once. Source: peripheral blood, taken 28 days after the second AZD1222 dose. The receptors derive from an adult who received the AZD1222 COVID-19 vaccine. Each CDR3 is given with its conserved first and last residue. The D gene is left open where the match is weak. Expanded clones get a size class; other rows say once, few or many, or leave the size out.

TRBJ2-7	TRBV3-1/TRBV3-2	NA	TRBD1	CASSPRGQGAEQYF	TGTGCCAGCAGCCCTCGGGGACAGGGGGCCGAGCAGTACTTC
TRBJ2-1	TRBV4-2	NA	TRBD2	CASSRGNTGTSGHNEQFF	TGTGCCAGCAGCCGAGGTAATACAGGGACTAGCGGGCACAATGAGCAGTTCTTC
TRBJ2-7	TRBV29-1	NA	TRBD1	CSVERDRGDEQYF	TGCAGCGTTGAAAGGGACAGGGGGGACGAGCAGTACTTC
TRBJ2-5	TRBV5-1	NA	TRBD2	CASSLGLAGGQETQYF	TGCGCCAGCAGCTTAGGACTAGCGGGAGGGCAAGAGACCCAGTACTTC
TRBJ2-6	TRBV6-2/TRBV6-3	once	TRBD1	CASSTGTGPRSGANVLTF	TGTGCCAGCAGCACCGGGACAGGGCCTCGATCTGGGGCCAACGTCCTGACTTTC
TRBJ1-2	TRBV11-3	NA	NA	CASSFDRGGQNDYGYTF	TGTGCCAGCAGCTTTGATCGTGGTGGGCAAAATGACTATGGCTACACCTTC
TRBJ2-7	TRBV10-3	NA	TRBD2	CAISEITSGRPQYF	TGTGCCATCAGTGAGATCACTAGCGGGAGACCTCAGTACTTC
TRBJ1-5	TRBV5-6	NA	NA	CASSLGGVRSNQPQHF	TGTGCCAGCAGCTTGGGAGGGGTCAGGAGCAATCAGCCCCAGCATTTT
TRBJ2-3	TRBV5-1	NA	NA	CASSTGRPGDTQYF	TGCGCCAGCAGCACCGGACGGCCGGGAGATACGCAGTATTTT
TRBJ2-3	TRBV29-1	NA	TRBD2	CSGSSGGADTQYF	TGCAGCGGATCTAGCGGGGGGGCAGATACGCAGTATTTT
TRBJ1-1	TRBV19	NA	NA	CASSSRRNGGTEAFF	TGTGCCAGTAGTTCGCGACGGAATGGGGGCACTGAAGCTTTCTTT
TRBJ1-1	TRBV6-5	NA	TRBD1	CASSHRGLATEAFF	TGTGCCAGCAGTCACAGGGGATTAGCCACTGAAGCTTTCTTT
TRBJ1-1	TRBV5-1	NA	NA	CASTPLGTQLVSTEAFF	TGCGCCAGCACACCCCTCGGGACACAACTGGTGAGCACTGAAGCTTTCTTT
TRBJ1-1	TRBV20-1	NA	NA	CSAYRDTEAFF	TGCAGTGCCTATAGGGACACTGAAGCTTTCTTT
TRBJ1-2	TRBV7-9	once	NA	CASSTSDGYGYTF	TGTGCCAGCAGCACTTCGGACGGCTATGGCTACACCTTC
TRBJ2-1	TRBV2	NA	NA	CASSEMQYNEQFF	TGTGCCAGCAGTGAAATGCAGTACAATGAGCAGTTCTTC
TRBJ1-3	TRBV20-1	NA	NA	CSARSGTKGNF	TGCAGTGCTAGGTCGGGGACGAAAGGAAATTTT
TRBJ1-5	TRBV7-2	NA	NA	CASSLRAGSNQPQHF	TGTGCCAGCAGCTTACGGGCCGGCAGCAATCAGCCCCAGCATTTT
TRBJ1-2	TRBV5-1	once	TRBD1	CASSSYDRANYGYTF	TGCGCCAGCAGCTCTTACGACAGGGCTAACTATGGCTACACCTTC
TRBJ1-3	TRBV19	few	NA	CASRKITGNSGNTIYF	TGTGCCAGTAGGAAAATTACAGGGAACTCTGGAAACACCATATATTTT
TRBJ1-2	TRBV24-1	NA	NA	CATSDSGEGYTF	TGTGCCACCAGTGACTCCGGGGAGGGCTACACCTTC
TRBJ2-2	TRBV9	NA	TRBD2	CASSAASGRAGELFF	TGTGCCAGCAGCGCGGCCAGCGGGAGGGCCGGGGAGCTGTTTTTT